The entry below describes one T cell receptor (beta chain). Its antigen is still unknown. Within one base of it there is no much larger clone, and no base qualities were kept. Frozen genomic DNA underwent high-throughput TCRbeta CDR3 sequencing by immunoSEQ, including PCR amplification, mapping, bias correction and internal controls. The source study handled its data this way. Only productive rearrangements were retained, with each unique TCRbeta sequence defined by its CDR3 nucleotide sequence together with its V and J gene. For a sequence to be called donor-reactive, it needed a frequency of at least 0.01% and at least 5-fold expansion in CFSE-low cells compared with unstimulated pre-transplant cells. Minimum frequency thresholds were set for each subject on the basis of the unstimulated sample with the lowest template count, so that a detection power of at least 90% was ensured. Repertoire turnover was measured by Jensen-Shannon divergence between the top 1000 TCRbeta sequences post- and pre-transplant. Changes in detection of donor-reactive sequences were tested with two-sided Fisher's exact tests. TCRdb limited this immuneACCESS table to in-frame rearrangements with V and J called. A share of clones is missing; checked studies link under half to unresolved V genes, and the rest is unexplained. D and trimming come from the DNA, and the V and J calls and clone size come from that table. The sample records some 110,000 clones, just over 90% of which are singletons. More than 0.8% of the sample goes to the ten largest clones.

The record originates from a study of T cell clones after liver transplantation (dated by TCRdb to about 2019). Background on the whole study: Samples were obtained from ITN030ST, a randomized trial in which withdrawal of immunosuppression was attempted within 2 years of liver transplantation. After a pre-transplant mixed lymphocyte reaction, TCRbeta sequencing was used to pinpoint donor-reactive T cell clones, which were subsequently tracked in post-transplant blood. As an antigen-independent comparator for donor-reactive sequences, third party-reactive TCRbeta sequences were also identified from pre-transplant MLRs. Three of the eight recipients were HCV-positive; the others were transplanted for non-autoimmune, non-viral indications. Until randomization at 12-24 months post-transplant, subjects were given standard immunosuppression, with no induction therapy. Tolerance was defined as complete withdrawal of immunosuppression for at least one year without a rise in liver enzymes beyond twice the upper limit of normal. Blood samples were collected pre-transplant, then pre-randomization ahead of withdrawal, and finally post-randomization once withdrawal had either been completed or failed. The study cohort included 8 liver transplant recipients, of whom 3 were classified as tolerant and 5 as non-tolerant. On the study overall, not on this receptor specifically: Donor-reactive sequences declined more than third party-reactive ones, suggesting partial antigen-specific deletion unrelated to withdrawal success. When repertoire turnover was taken into account, detection of donor-reactive sequences was significantly reduced in 7 of 8 subjects for CD4 and in 8 of 8 subjects for CD8. Low numbers of available donor cells limited the measurable donor-reactive repertoire in two subjects. In most of the 8 subjects, regardless of tolerance or HCV status, circulating donor-reactive CD4 TCRbeta sequences dropped significantly post-transplant. Because allograft tissue specimens were not available, migration of donor-reactive T cells into the graft, rather than deletion, may have occurred. The conclusions were considered preliminary, being limited by small, heterogeneous patient numbers and non-standardized post-transplant time points.

Thawed unstimulated PBMCs were stained for CD3, CD4 and CD8 and FACS-sorted into CD3+CD4+ and CD3+CD8+ populations. All 8 studied subjects were randomized to immunosuppression withdrawal. Genomic DNA was isolated with the Qiagen DNeasy Blood and Tissue Kit. The germline V gene gives CDR1 as LGHNA and CDR2 as YNFKEQ. Ends trimmed: V by 6 bases, J by 2 bases; bases unmatched to a gene: 9. From the cysteine through the phenylalanine, the CDR3 covers 17 amino acids. Only the CDR3 DNA stays, 51 bases, in frame from base 1. The sample in question was CD4+ T cells from blood, obtained 12 months after liver transplant. This TCR came from a human patient who received a liver transplant. After a transplant, the graft donor may have provided part of the T cells. The chain links TRBV4-2 with TRBJ2-6; 8 nucleotides in the junction match TRBD1. The CDR3 has the sequence CASSAGTGRTGANVLTF. The sequenced DNA: TGTGCCAGCAGTGCCGGGACAGGCCGCACTGGGGCCAACGTCCTGACTTTC.